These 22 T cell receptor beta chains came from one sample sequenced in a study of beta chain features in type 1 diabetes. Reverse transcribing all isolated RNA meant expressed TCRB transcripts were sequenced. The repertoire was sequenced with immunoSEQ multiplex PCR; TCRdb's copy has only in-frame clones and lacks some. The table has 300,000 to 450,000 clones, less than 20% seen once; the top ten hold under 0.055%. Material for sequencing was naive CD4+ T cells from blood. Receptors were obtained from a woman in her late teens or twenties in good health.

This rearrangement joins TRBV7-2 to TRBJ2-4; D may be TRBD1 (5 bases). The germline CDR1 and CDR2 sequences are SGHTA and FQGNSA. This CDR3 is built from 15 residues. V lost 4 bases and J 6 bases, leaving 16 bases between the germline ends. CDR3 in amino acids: CASSYTPSTVNIQYF. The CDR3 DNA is TGTGCCAGCAGCTACACTCCCTCGACAGTAAACATTCAGTACTTC.

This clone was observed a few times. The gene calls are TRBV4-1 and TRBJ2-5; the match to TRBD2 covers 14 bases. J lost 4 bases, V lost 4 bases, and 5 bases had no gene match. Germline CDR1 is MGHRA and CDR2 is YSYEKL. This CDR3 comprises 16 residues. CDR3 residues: CASSRRLAGGGETQYF. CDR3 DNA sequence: TGCGCCAGCAGCCGGCGACTAGCGGGGGGGGGAGAGACCCAGTACTTC.

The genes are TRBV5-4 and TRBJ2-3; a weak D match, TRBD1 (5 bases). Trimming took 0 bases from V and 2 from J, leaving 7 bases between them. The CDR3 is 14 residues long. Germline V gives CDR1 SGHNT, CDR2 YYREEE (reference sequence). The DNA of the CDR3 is TGTGCCAGCAGCTTGGAGGGGCCCACAGATACGCAGTATTTT. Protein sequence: CASSLEGPTDTQYF.

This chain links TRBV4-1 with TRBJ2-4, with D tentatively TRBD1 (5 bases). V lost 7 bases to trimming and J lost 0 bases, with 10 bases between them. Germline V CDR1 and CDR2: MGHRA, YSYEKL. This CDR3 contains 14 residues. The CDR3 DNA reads TGCGCCAGCAAACATACAGGAGCCAAAAACATTCAGTACTTC. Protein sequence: CASKHTGAKNIQYF.

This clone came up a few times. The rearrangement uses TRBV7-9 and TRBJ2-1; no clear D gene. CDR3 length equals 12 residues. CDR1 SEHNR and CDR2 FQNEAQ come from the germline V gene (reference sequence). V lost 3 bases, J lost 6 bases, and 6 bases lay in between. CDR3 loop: CASSLKANEQFF. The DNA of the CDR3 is TGTGCCAGCAGCTTGAAAGCCAATGAGCAGTTCTTC.

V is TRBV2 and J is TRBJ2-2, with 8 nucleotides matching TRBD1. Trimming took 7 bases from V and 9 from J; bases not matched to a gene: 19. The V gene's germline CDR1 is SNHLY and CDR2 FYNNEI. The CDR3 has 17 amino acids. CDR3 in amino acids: CASTHPRGRQGRRELFF. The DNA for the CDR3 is TGTGCCAGCACCCACCCCCGTGGTAGACAGGGGAGGAGGGAGCTGTTTTTT.

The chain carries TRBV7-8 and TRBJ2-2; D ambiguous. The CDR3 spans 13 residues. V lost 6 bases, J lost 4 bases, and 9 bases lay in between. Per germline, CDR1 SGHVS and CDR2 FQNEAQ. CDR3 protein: CASRSLSTGELFF. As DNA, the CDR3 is TGTGCCAGCAGATCGTTGTCCACCGGGGAGCTGTTTTTT.

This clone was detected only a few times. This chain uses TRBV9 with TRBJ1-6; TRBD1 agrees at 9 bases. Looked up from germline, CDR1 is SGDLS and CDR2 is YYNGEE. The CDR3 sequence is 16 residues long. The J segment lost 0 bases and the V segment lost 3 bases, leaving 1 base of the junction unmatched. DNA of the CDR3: TGTGCCAGCAGCGCGGGACAGGGCTCCTATAATTCACCCCTCCACTTT. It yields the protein CASSAGQGSYNSPLHF.

The CDR3: CASSPRTEGYTF. The DNA of the CDR3 is TGTGCCAGCAGCCCCCGGACAGAAGGCTACACCTTC. This sequence joins TRBV7-9 and TRBJ1-2; the D gene is possibly TRBD1 (6 bases). Between the trimmed V and J ends, which lost 5 bases and 8 bases, there was a span of 12 bases. In germline, CDR1 is SEHNR, CDR2 FQNEAQ (reference sequence). The length of the CDR3 is 12 residues.

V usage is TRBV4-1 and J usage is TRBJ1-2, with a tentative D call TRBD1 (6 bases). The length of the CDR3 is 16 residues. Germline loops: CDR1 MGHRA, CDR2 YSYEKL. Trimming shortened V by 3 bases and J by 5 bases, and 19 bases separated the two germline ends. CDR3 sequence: CASSHVGAGTNYGYTF. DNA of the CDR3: TGCGCCAGCAGCCATGTTGGGGCCGGGACAAATTATGGCTACACCTTC.

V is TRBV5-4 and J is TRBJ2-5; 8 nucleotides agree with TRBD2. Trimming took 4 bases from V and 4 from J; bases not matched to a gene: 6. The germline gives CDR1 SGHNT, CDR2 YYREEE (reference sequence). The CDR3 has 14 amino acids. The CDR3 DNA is TGTGCCAGCAGCCCGGGGGGGCGGGGAGAGACCCAGTACTTC. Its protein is CASSPGGRGETQYF.

DNA of the CDR3: TGTGCCAGCAGCTCGGACAGGGGGACCTGGAGCAATCAGCCCCAGCATTTT. It specifies CASSSDRGTWSNQPQHF. The chain has TRBV7-9 and TRBJ1-5, with 10 bases identical to TRBD1. The CDR3 consists of 17 residues. V lost 4 bases and J lost 1; bases outside the gene matches: 7. Germline V gives CDR1 SEHNR, CDR2 FQNEAQ (reference sequence). Using reference TRBV7-9 and TRBJ1-5 for the parts outside the CDR3, the full variable domain is DTGVSQNPRHKITKRGQNVTFRCDPISEHNRLYWYRQTLGQGPEFLTYFQNEAQLEKSRLLSDRFSAERPKGSFSTLEIQRTEQGDSAMYLCASSSDRGTWSNQPQHFGDGTRLSIL.

CDR3 loop: CASSLGYNGGGYTF. The CDR3 DNA is TGTGCCAGCAGCTTAGGCTACAATGGAGGGGGCTACACCTTC. This sequence joins TRBV11-2 and TRBJ1-2; no firm D call. Looked up from germline, CDR1 is SGHAT and CDR2 is FQNNGV. Trimming took 1 base from V and 8 from J, leaving 14 bases between them. The CDR3 length is 14 residues.

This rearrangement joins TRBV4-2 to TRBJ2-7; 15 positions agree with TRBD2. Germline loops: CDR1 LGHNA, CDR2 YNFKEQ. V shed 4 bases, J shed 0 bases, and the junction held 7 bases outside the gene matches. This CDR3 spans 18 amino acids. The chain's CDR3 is CASSPRTSGGGSSYEQYF. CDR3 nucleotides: TGTGCCAGCAGCCCCCGGACTAGCGGGGGGGGTAGCTCCTACGAGCAGTACTTC.

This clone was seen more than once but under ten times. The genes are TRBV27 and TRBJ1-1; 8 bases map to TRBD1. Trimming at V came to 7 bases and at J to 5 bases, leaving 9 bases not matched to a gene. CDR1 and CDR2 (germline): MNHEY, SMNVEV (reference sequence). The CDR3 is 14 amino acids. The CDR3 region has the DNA TGTGCCAGCAAGGGGACAGGCTGGGGAACTGAAGCTTTCTTT. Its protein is CASKGTGWGTEAFF.

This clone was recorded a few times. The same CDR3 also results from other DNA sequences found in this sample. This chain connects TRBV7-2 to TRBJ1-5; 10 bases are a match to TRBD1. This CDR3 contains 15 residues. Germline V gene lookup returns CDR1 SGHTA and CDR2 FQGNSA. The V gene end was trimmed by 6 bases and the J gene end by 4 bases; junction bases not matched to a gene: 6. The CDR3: CASSLSGQGNQPQHF. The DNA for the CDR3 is TGTGCCAGCAGTTTATCGGGACAGGGGAATCAGCCCCAGCATTTT.

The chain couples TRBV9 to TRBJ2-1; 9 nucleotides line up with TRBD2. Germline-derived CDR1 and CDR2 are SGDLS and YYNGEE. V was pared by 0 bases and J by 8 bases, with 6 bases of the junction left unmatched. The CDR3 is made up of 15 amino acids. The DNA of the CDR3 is TGTGCCAGCAGCGTAGGACTAGCGGAACGGGATGAGCAGTTCTTC. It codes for CASSVGLAERDEQFF.

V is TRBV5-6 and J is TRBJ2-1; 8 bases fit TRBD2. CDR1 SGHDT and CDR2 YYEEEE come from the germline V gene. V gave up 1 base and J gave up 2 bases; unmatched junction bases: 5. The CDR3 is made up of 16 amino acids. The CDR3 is CASSLKLAGPYNEQFF. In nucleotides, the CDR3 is TGTGCCAGCAGCTTGAAATTAGCGGGGCCCTACAATGAGCAGTTCTTC. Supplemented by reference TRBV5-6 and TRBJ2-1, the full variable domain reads DAGVTQSPTHLIKTRGQQVTLRCSPKSGHDTVSWYQQALGQGPQFIFQYYEEEERQRGNFPDRFSGHQFPNYSSELNVNALLLGDSALYLCASSLKLAGPYNEQFFGPGTRLTVL.

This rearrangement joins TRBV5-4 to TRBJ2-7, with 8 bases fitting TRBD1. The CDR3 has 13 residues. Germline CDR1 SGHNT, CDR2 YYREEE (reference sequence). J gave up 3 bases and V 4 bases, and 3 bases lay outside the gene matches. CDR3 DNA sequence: TGTGCCAGCAGCCCGGACAGGGACTACGAGCAGTACTTC. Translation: CASSPDRDYEQYF. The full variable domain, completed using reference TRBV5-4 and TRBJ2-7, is ETGVTQSPTHLIKTRGQQVTLRCSSQSGHNTVSWYQQALGQGPQFIFQYYREEENGRGNFPPRFSGLQFPNYSSELNVNALELDDSALYLCASSPDRDYEQYFGPGTRLTVT.

The CDR3 loop is CASRLLGAQNYEQYF. CDR3 coding DNA: TGTGCCAGCAGACTTCTAGGGGCTCAGAACTACGAGCAGTACTTC. The rearrangement links TRBV28 to TRBJ2-7, with a weak D call TRBD1 (5 bases). Trimming pared 6 bases from V and 3 bases from J, leaving 18 bases between. The CDR3 is 15 amino acids. Germline CDR1 is MDHEN and CDR2 is SYDVKM.

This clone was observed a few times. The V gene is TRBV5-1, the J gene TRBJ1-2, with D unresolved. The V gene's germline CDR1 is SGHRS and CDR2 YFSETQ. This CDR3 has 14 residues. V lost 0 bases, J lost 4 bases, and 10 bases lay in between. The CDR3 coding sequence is TGCGCCAGCAGCTTGGCCGAGTTTGGCTATGGCTACACCTTC. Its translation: CASSLAEFGYGYTF. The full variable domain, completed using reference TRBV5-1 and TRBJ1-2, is KAGVTQTPRYLIKTRGQQVTLSCSPISGHRSVSWYQQTPGQGLQFLFEYFSETQRNKGNFPGRFSGRQFSNSRSEMNVSTLELGDSALYLCASSLAEFGYGYTFGSGTRLTVV.

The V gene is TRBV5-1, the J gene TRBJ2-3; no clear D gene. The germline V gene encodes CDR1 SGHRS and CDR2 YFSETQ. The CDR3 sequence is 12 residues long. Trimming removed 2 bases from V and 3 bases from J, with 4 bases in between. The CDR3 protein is CASSFETDTQYF. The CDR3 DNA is TGCGCCAGCAGCTTTGAGACAGATACGCAGTATTTT.